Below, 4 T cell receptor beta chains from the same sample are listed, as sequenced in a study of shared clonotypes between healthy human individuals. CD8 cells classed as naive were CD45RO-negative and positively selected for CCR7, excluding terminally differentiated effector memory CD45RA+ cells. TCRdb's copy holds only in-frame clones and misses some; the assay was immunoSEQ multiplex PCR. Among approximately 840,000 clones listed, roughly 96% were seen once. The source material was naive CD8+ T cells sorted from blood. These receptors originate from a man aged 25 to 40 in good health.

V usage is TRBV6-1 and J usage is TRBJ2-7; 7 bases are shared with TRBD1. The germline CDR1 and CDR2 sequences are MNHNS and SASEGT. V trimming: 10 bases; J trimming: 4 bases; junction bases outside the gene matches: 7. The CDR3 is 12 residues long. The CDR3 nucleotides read TGTGCCACCCCGGGGACAGATTACGAGCAGTACTTC. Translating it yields CATPGTDYEQYF.

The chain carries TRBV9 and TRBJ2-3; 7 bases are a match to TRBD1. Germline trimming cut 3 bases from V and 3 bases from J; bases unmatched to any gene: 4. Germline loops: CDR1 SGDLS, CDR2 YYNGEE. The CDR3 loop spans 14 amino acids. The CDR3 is CASSATGFTDTQYF. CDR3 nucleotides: TGTGCCAGCAGCGCGACAGGGTTTACAGATACGCAGTATTTT.

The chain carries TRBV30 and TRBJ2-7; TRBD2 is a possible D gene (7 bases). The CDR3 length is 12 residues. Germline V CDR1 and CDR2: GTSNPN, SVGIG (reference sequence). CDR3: CAWEGVTYEQYF. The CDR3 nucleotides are TGTGCTTGGGAGGGGGTCACGTACGAGCAGTACTTC. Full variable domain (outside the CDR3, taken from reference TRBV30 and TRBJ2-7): SQTIHQWPATLVQPVGSPLSLECTVEGTSNPNLYWYRQAAGRGLQLLFYSVGIGQISSEVPQNLSASRPQDRQFILSSKKLLLSDSGFYLCAWEGVTYEQYFGPGTRLTVT.

CDR3 in DNA: TGCGCCAGCAGCCCCGGCACAGGGTACAATGAGCAGTTCTTC. It yields the protein CASSPGTGYNEQFF. The gene calls are TRBV4-1 and TRBJ2-1; D may be TRBD1 (6 bases). CDR3 size: 14 residues. The germline gives CDR1 MGHRA, CDR2 YSYEKL. Deletions cut 4 bases from V and 4 bases from J, with 11 bases between.